This T cell receptor (beta chain) appears in the sequencing data of a study of shared clonotypes between healthy human individuals (dated by TCRdb to the early 2020s). About the investigation overall: The cohort included three men and a couple of women between 18 and 49 years of age. Per donor, three plates each were used for CD4 naive and CD4 memory, two for CD8 naive, and one for CD8 memory. Leukapheresis yielded between about 0.85 and 10 billion PBMCs per donor. Libraries were prepared and TCR repertoires were sequenced by different laboratories using diverse techniques, in order to increase sequencing depth and limit assay-specific biases. Blood TCR repertoires of five healthy adults were deeply sequenced to estimate repertoire size and the extent of clonotype sharing between individuals.

Only one count was recorded for this clone. Its antigen is not yet known. No qualities accompany the bases; no much larger clone lies one base away. Using the deep immunoSEQ assay, multiplex PCR amplified TCR CDR3 regions from genomic DNA. Extracted genomic DNA from each cell subset was distributed evenly across all wells of several immunoSEQ 96-well plates, and each plate was treated as a replicate. For sorted subsets, 150 to 200 ng genomic DNA, equal to 30,000 or so T cell genomes, was loaded into each replicate PCR. The purified libraries were quantified using a Qubit 3.0 fluorometer, sized with a Bioanalyzer 2100, and then quantified again using the KAPA Library Quantification kit. A separate single-read 150-cycle Illumina NextSeq 550 flow cell was used to sequence each immunoSEQ 96-well plate. The paper's data handling went like this. The immunoSEQ output contained only junctional sequences without quality scores, so filtering could not match that applied to full-length reads. To assign V/J genes and CDR3, sequences were annotated using PyIR, a Python wrapper for IgBLAST v1.9, with IMGT germline references. Any read was removed if the V/J assignment was weak (E-value above 1e-6), the CDR3 was missing, or the read contained stop codons, out-of-frame junctions, or ambiguous translated residues. A V3J clonotype was defined by an identical inferred V gene, J gene, and CDR3 amino acid sequence. The percentage overlap between two repertoires was calculated by dividing the number of shared unique clonotypes by the size of the smaller repertoire. Richness of each repertoire was evaluated using RTK rarefaction, the Chao1 estimator, and Recon v2.1 estimates of unobserved clonotypes. OLGA was used to compute generation probabilities for all TCRbeta clonotypes that the gDNA method yielded from four donors. TCRdb provides this immuneACCESS table in a form limited to in-frame rearrangements. Some clones are lacking; in checked studies, under half of them reflect an unresolved V gene, and why the rest are absent is not known. D and trimming were read from the DNA, whereas the V and J calls and clone size are those reported in that table. The sample table holds 500,000 to 700,000 clones, of which approximately 95% were seen once. The ten largest make up about 0.11% of the sample.

Relative to germline, V is 4 bases shorter and J is 0 bases shorter, with 10 bases between their ends. Reading the germline V gene gives CDR1 MNHNS and CDR2 SASEGT. The CDR3 measures 15 amino acids from cysteine to phenylalanine. Only CDR3 DNA is held: 45 bases, read in frame from base 1. For the CD8 naive samples, CD45RO-negative cells were positively selected for CCR7, yielding a CD45RA+CCR7+ population from which TemRA cells were excluded. The donors were healthy, HIV-negative adults with no recently reported acute infections or vaccinations. Every donor was a Caucasian adult residing in Nashville, Tennessee, USA. Blood was collected by leukapheresis, and PBMCs were isolated by Ficoll-Histopaque density gradient centrifugation and then cryopreserved in liquid nitrogen vapor phase. Analytical flow cytometry was used to check the purity and quantity of every magnetically sorted T cell population. Each sorted fraction had its genomic DNA isolated and then quantified by UV absorbance on a Nanodrop 2000c.

Broader findings and caveats from the paper: Larger estimated clonotype richness was generally found for naive subsets than for memory subsets. Sampling was restricted to blood, and TCR repertoires in tissues likely differ from the TCR repertoires found in blood. When four donors were compared, the shared fraction of clonotypes was roughly 4.8% for naive CD4, 3.5% for naive CD8, 2.3% for memory CD4, and around 0.37% for memory CD8. Incomplete sequencing was indicated by rarefaction of sorted-subset datasets, despite the large sequencing depth. Because the study included a small number of donors, the genetic and exposure-history diversity represented was limited. Pairwise subsampling led to the expectation that sequencing depth would affect the degree of clonotype sharing among donors. Compared with non-shared clonotypes, the clonotypes found in all four sorted-subset donors had higher generation probabilities.

This TCR came from a woman aged 25-40 years in good health. Input material: naive CD8+ T cells sorted from blood. The sample's cell subset or site label is to be understood as: CD45RA+CCR7+. The chain links TRBV6-1 with TRBJ1-5; the D segment cannot be called with confidence. The DNA sequence is given as TGTGCCAGCAGTGCGCGTACAGTTAGCAATCAGCCCCAGCATTTT. It translates as CASSARTVSNQPQHF.